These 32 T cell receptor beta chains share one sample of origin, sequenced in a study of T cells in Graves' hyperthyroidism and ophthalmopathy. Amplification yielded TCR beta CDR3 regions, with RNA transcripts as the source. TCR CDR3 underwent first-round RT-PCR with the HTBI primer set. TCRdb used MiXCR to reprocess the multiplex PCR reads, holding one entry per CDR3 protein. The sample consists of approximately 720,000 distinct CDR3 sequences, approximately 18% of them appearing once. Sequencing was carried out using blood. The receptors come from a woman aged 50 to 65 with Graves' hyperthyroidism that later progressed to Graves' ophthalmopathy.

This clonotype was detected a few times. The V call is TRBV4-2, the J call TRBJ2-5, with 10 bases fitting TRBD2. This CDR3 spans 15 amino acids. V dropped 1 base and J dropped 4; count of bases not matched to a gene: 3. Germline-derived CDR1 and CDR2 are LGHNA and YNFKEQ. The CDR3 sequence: CASSQAASGGETQYF. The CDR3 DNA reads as TGTGCCAGCAGCCAAGCCGCTAGCGGGGGAGAGACCCAGTACTTC.

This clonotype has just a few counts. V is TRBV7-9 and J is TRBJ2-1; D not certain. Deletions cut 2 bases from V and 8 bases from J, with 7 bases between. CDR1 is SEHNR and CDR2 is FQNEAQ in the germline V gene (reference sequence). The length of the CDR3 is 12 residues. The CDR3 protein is CASSLQDYEQFF. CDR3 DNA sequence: TGTGCCAGCAGCTTACAGGATTATGAGCAGTTCTTC.

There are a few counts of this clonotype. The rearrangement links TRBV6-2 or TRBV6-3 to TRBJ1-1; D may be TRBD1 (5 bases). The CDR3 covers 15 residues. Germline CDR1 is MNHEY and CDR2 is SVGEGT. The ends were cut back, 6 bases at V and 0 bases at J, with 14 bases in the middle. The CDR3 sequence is CASRRTPPMNTEAFF. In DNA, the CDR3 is TGTGCCAGCAGAAGGACACCTCCGATGAACACTGAAGCTTTCTTT.

For the CDR3, the DNA is TGTGCCAGCAGTGGGGACCCCGGGACAGGGTTGACTAATGAAAAACTGTTTTTT. It codes for CASSGDPGTGLTNEKLFF. The rearrangement uses TRBV6-1 and TRBJ1-4, with 9 bases identical to TRBD1. This CDR3 spans 18 amino acids. Germline CDR1 and CDR2: MNHNS and SASEGT. V trimming: 4 bases; J trimming: 2 bases; junction bases outside the gene matches: 11.

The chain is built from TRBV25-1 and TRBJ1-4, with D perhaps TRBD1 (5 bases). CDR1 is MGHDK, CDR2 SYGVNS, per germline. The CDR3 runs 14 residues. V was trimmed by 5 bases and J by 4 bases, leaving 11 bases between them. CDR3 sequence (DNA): TGTGCCAGCAGTTCCCGGGGCCTTAATGAAAAACTGTTTTTT. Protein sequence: CASSSRGLNEKLFF.

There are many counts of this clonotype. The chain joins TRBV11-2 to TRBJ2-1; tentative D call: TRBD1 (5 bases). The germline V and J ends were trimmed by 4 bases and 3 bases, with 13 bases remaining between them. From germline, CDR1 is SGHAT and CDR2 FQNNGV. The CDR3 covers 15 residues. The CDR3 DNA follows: TGTGCCAGCAGCTCTTCAGGGCTAGTCTACAATGAGCAGTTCTTC. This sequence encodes CASSSSGLVYNEQFF.

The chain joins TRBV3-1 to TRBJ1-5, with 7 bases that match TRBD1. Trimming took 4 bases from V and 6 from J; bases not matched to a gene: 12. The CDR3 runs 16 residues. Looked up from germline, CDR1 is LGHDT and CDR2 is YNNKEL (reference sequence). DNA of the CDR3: TGTGCCAGCAGCCTACACGGGACAGCTGAAGGTCAGCCCCAGCATTTT. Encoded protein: CASSLHGTAEGQPQHF. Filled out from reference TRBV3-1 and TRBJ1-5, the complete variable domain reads DTAVSQTPKYLVTQMGNDKSIKCEQNLGHDTMYWYKQDSKKFLKIMFSYNNKELIINETVPNRFSPKSPDKAHLNLHINSLELGDSAVYFCASSLHGTAEGQPQHFGDGTRLSIL.

The chain's CDR3 is CASSQDSFQPQHF. The CDR3 region has the DNA TGCGCCAGCAGCCAAGACAGCTTTCAGCCCCAGCATTTT. The gene calls are TRBV4-1 and TRBJ1-5; D not certain. The V gene lost 0 bases and the J gene lost 6 bases, with 6 bases spanning the gap. In germline, CDR1 is MGHRA, CDR2 YSYEKL. The CDR3 loop spans 13 amino acids.

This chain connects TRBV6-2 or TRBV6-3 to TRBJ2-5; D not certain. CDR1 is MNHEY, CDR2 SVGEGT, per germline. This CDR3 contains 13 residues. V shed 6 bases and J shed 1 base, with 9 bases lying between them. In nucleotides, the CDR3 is TGTGCCAGCAGACCCTCTCCCCAAGAGACCCAGTACTTC. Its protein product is CASRPSPQETQYF.

As DNA, the CDR3 is TGTGCCAGCAGCTTAAGCTTTAGCGGGTTAGCCAAAAACATTCAGTACTTC. Residues: CASSLSFSGLAKNIQYF. V gene TRBV7-2 combines with J gene TRBJ2-4; 7 positions agree with TRBD2. Germline V gene data show CDR1 as SGHTA and CDR2 as FQGNSA. Trimming removed 2 bases from V and 0 bases from J; junction bases left unmatched: 7. CDR3 length: 17 residues.

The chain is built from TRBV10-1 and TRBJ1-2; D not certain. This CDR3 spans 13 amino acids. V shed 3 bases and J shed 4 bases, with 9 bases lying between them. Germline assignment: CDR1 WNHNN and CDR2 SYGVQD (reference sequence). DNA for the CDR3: TGCGCCAGCAGTGATGAGAAATTCTATGGCTACACCTTC. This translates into CASSDEKFYGYTF.

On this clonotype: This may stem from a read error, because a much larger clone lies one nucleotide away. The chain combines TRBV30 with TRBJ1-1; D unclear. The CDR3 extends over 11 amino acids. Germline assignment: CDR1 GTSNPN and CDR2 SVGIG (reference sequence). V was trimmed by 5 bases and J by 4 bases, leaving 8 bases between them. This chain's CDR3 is CAWGRSTEAFF. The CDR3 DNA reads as TGTGCCTGGGGGAGGAGCACTGAAGCTTTCTTT. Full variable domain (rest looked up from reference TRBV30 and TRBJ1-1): SQTIHQWPATLVQPVGSPLSLECTVEGTSNPNLYWYRQAAGRGLQLLFYSVGIGQISSEVPQNLSASRPQDRQFILSSKKLLLSDSGFYLCAWGRSTEAFFGQGTRLTVV.

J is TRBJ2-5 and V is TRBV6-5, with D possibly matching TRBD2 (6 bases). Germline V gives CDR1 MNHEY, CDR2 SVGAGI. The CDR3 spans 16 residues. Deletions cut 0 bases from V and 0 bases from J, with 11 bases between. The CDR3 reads CASSYSAGGYQETQYF. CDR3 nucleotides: TGTGCCAGCAGTTACTCGGCCGGGGGATACCAAGAGACCCAGTACTTC.

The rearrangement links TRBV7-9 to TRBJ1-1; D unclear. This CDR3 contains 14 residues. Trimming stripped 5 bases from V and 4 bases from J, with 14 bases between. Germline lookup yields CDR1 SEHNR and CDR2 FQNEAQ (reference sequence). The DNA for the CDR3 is TGTGCCAGCAGCCCCCACAGCGAAACCACTGAAGCTTTCTTT. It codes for CASSPHSETTEAFF.

This CDR3 reads CASSQFTGNEKLFF. The CDR3 coding sequence is TGTGCCAGCAGCCAATTCACAGGGAATGAAAAACTGTTTTTT. The rearrangement uses TRBV6-1 and TRBJ1-4; D might be TRBD1 (6 bases). CDR1 and CDR2 from the germline V gene are MNHNS and SASEGT. V was shortened by 6 bases and J by 5 bases, with 13 bases between the two germline ends. There are 14 residues in the CDR3.

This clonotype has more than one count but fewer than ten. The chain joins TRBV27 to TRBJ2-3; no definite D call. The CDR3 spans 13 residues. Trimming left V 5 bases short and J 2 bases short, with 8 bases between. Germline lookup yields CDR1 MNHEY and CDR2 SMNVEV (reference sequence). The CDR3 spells CASSPAITDTQYF. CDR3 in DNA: TGTGCCAGCAGTCCCGCGATCACAGATACGCAGTATTTT.

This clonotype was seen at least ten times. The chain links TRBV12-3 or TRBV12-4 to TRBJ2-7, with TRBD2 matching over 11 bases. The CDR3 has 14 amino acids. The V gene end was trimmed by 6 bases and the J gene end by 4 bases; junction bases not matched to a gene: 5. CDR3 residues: CASSPGLAGYEQYF. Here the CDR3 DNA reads TGTGCCAGCAGCCCTGGACTAGCGGGTTACGAGCAGTACTTC.

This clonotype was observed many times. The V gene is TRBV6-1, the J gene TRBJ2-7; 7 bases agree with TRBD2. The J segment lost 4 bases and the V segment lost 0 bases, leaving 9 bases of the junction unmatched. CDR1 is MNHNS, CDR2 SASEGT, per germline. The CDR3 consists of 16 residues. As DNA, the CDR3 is TGTGCCAGCAGTGAAGCCCTAGCGGCGGCGGGTTACGAGCAGTACTTC. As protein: CASSEALAAAGYEQYF.

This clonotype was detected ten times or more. In DNA, the CDR3 is TGTGCCAGCAGCTCCGGGACAGGGAGGACAGATACGCAGTATTTT. This codes for CASSSGTGRTDTQYF. The chain has TRBV13 and TRBJ2-3; 9 nucleotides match TRBD1. In germline, CDR1 is PRHDT, CDR2 FYEKMQ (reference sequence). This CDR3 contains 15 residues. V lost 4 bases to trimming and J lost 3 bases; unmatched junction nucleotides: 5.

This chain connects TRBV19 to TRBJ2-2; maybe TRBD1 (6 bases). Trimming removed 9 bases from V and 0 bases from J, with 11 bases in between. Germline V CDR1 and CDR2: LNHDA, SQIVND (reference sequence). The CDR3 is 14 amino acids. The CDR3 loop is CASTGTTNTGELFF. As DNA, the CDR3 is TGTGCCAGCACCGGGACAACGAACACCGGGGAGCTGTTTTTT.

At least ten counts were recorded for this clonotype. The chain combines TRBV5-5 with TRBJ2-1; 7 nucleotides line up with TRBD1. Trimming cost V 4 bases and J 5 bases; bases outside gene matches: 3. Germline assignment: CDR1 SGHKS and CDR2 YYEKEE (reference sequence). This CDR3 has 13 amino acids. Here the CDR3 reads CASSRDRNNEQFF. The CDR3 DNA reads TGTGCCAGCAGCCGGGACAGAAACAATGAGCAGTTCTTC. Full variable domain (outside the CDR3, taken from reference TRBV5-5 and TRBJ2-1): DAGVTQSPTHLIKTRGQQVTLRCSPISGHKSVSWYQQVLGQGPQFIFQYYEKEERGRGNFPDRFSARQFPNYSSELNVNALLLGDSALYLCASSRDRNNEQFFGPGTRLTVL.

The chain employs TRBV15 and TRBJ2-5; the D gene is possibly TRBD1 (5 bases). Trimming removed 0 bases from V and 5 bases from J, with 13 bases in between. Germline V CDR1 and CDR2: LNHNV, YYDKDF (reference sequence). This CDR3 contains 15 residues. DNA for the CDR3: TGTGCCACCAGCAGAGATCTCCAGGGCCCGGAGACCCAGTACTTC. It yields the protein CATSRDLQGPETQYF.

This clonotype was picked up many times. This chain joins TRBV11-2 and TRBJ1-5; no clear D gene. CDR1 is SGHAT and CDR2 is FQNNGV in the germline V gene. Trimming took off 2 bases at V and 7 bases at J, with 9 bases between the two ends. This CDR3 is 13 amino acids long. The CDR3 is CASSLRIGQPQHF. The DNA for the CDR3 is TGTGCCAGCAGCTTAAGGATTGGACAGCCCCAGCATTTT.

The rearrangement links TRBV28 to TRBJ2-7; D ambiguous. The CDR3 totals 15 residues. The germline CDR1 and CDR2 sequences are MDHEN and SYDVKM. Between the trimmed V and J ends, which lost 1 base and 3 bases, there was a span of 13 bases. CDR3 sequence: CASSLSGQSDYEQYF. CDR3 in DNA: TGTGCCAGCAGTTTATCCGGCCAGTCCGACTACGAGCAGTACTTC.

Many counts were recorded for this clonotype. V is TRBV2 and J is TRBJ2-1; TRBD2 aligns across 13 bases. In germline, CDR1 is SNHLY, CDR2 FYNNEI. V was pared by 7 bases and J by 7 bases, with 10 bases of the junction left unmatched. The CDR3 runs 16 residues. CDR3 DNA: TGTGCCAGCATCGGACTAGCGGGGGCCTCCTCGAATGAGCAGTTCTTC. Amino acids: CASIGLAGASSNEQFF. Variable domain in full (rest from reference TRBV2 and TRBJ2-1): EPEVTQTPSHQVTQMGQEVILRCVPISNHLYFYWYRQILGQKVEFLVSFYNNEISEKSEIFDDQFSVERPDGSNFTLKIRSTKLEDSAMYFCASIGLAGASSNEQFFGPGTRLTVL.

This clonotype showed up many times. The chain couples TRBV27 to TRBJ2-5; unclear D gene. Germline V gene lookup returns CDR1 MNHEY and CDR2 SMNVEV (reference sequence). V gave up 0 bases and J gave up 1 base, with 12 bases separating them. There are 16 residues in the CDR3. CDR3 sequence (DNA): TGTGCCAGCAGTTTATCTTTTCTACTTCTCCAAGAGACCCAGTACTTC. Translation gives CASSLSFLLLQETQYF.

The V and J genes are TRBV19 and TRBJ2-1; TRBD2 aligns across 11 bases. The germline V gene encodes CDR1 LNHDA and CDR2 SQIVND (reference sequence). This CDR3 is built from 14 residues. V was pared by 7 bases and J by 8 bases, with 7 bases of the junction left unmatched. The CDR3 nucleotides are TGTGCCAGTAAAGGACTAGCGGGTGACGATGAGCAGTTCTTC. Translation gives CASKGLAGDDEQFF.

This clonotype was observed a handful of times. CDR3 protein: CASSVGPQETQYF. CDR3 in DNA: TGTGCCAGCAGCGTAGGCCCTCAAGAGACCCAGTACTTC. This chain joins TRBV9 and TRBJ2-5; D uncertain. Trimming stripped 0 bases from V and 2 bases from J, with 5 bases between. Germline V gene sequence: CDR1 SGDLS, CDR2 YYNGEE. The CDR3 has 13 amino acids.

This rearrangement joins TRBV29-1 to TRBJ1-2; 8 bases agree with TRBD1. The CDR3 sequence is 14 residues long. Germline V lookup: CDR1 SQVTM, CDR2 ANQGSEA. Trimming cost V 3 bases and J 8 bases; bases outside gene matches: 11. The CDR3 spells CSVDARQGWEGYTF. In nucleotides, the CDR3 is TGCAGCGTTGACGCCCGACAGGGGTGGGAAGGCTACACCTTC.

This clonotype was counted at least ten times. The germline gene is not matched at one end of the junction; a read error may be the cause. CDR3 region: CASSLGGEQFF. CDR3 in DNA: TGTGCCAGCAGCTTAGGGGGTGAGCAGTTCTTC. The chain carries TRBV12-3 or TRBV12-4 and TRBJ2-1; D is possibly TRBD1 (6 bases). The CDR3 has 11 amino acids.

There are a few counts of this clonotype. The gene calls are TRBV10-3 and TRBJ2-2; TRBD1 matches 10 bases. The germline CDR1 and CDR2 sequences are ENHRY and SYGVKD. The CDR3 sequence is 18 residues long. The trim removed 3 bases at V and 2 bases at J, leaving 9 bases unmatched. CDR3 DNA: TGTGCCATCAGTGAACCGGGACAGGGGCCGACTAACACCGGGGAGCTGTTTTTT. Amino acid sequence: CAISEPGQGPTNTGELFF.

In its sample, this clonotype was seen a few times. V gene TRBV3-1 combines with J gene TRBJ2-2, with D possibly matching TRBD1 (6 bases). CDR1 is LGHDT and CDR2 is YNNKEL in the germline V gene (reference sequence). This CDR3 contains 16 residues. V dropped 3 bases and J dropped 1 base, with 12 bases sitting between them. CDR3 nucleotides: TGTGCCAGCAGCCAGGGGGCTTGGGGGAACACCGGGGAGCTGTTTTTT. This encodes CASSQGAWGNTGELFF.